This TCR beta chain emerged from a study of blood T cells in healthy people across ages. For the second PCR, which ran for about 7 to 11 cycles, a sample-barcoded 5' primer and a J-beta primer mix were used. TCRdb re-called the 5' RACE reads through MiXCR, storing one row per CDR3 protein. The sample holds 600,000 or so distinct CDR3 sequences, roughly 21% seen once. The CDR3 loop spans 13 amino acids. V lost 5 bases and J 1 base, leaving 8 bases between the germline ends. Germline V gene lookup returns CDR1 MNHEY and CDR2 SMNVEV (reference sequence). The sequencing sample was made of blood. This sequence originates from a man between 65 and 85 years old in good health. This sequence joins TRBV27 and TRBJ2-5; D gene ambiguous. CDR3 protein: CASSGVPQETQYF. The CDR3 DNA reads TGTGCCAGCAGTGGGGTTCCCCAAGAGACCCAGTACTTC.